One TCR beta chain is described in this entry. The length of the CDR3 is 14 residues. Germline CDR1 is SGHNT and CDR2 is YYREEE (reference sequence). V lost 2 bases and J lost 5, with 14 bases in between. The entry originates in a study of control samples from healthy donors and cancer patients. Produced via immunoSEQ multiplex PCR; TCRdb's table is partial and in-frame only. The sample has roughly 150,000 clones; around 90% are singletons. The chain joins TRBV5-4 to TRBJ2-7; TRBD2 might be the D (5 bases). Sample: blood. The sequence derives from a man younger than 35 in good health. As DNA, the CDR3 is TGTGCCAGCAGCTTCCCCGGGGTGCTAAACGAGCAGTACTTC. The encoded protein is CASSFPGVLNEQYF.